This T cell receptor (beta chain) was profiled in a study of blood T cell repertoires in COVID-19. Across the study: Italy, Spain and the United States were the sources of the convalescent and acute COVID-19 samples.

Only one count was recorded for this clone. V was shortened by 1 base and J by 6 bases, with 13 bases between the two germline ends. CDR3 length equals 16 residues. Germline-derived CDR1 and CDR2 are LGHDT and YNNKEL (reference sequence). Original processing notes: Reference gene primer amplification in the assay estimated nucleated cell counts. Repertoires were generated with immunoSEQ multiplex PCR, while TCRdb's copy carries only in-frame clones and drops some. V and J calls and clone size come straight from that table; D and trimming were deduced from the DNA. The sample shows 300,000 to 350,000 clones, 90% of them seen only once.

The sample consisted of PBMCs or T cells enriched from blood (not recorded which). V and J are TRBV3-1 (or the pseudogene TRBV3-2) and TRBJ1-6; D is perhaps TRBD1 (5 bases). This TCR was recovered from a woman younger than 35 with acute COVID-19. CDR3 DNA sequence: TGTGCCAGCAGCCAAGTGATCAGCGGGGCTAATTCACCCCTCCACTTT. Translated, it gives CASSQVISGANSPLHF.